The sequence of this T cell receptor beta chain was determined in a study of long-term antiretroviral therapy in people with HIV. Investigators performed immunoSEQ version v3.0 at survey level. Using immunoSEQ multiplex PCR, the repertoire was profiled, and TCRdb retains in-frame clones only, with some absent. The profile shows about 30,000 clones, roughly 84% of them singletons. J was trimmed by 1 base and V by 8 bases; bases with no gene match: 5. The CDR3 is 12 residues long. Per germline, CDR1 GTSNPN and CDR2 SVGIG (reference sequence). Sequenced material: unsorted PBMCs, taken 2 years after starting antiretroviral therapy. The genes are TRBV30 and TRBJ2-7; 7 positions agree with TRBD2. The clonotype originates from a man aged 50 to 59 with HIV. DNA for the CDR3: TGTGCCCTGGGGGAGGGGTCCTACGAGCAGTACTTC. Translated: CALGEGSYEQYF.